The 12 T cell receptor beta chains reported below all come from one sample, sequenced in a study of Graves' ophthalmopathy and Graves' hyperthyroidism. Amplification of TCR beta CDR3 regions used RNA transcripts. Amplification began with first-round RT-PCR using HTBI primers, then second-round multiplex PCR was performed. MiXCR, run by TCRdb on the multiplex PCR reads, gives a single entry per CDR3 protein. The sample shows roughly 170,000 distinct CDR3 sequences, around 40% of them seen only once. The sample taken for sequencing was peripheral blood. The source is a man in his thirties or forties with Graves' ophthalmopathy.

This clonotype has ten or more counts. The CDR3 DNA follows: TGCGCCAGCAGCCAAACACCGGGACGGGAGCAAGAGACCCAGTACTTC. It encodes CASSQTPGREQETQYF. The chain is built from TRBV4-1 and TRBJ2-5; D possibly corresponds to TRBD2 (6 bases). Deletions cut 2 bases from V and 2 bases from J, with 15 bases between. The CDR3 is 16 residues long. CDR1 is MGHRA and CDR2 is YSYEKL in the germline V gene.

The chain recombines TRBV6-1 with TRBJ2-2; D might be TRBD1 (5 bases). V lost 7 bases and J 1 base, leaving 10 bases between the germline ends. This CDR3 has 14 amino acids. Germline V gives CDR1 MNHNS, CDR2 SASEGT. The CDR3: CASNLQENTGELFF. Here the CDR3 DNA reads TGTGCCAGCAACTTACAGGAGAACACCGGGGAGCTGTTTTTT.

This clonotype occurred once. The chain uses TRBV20-1 and TRBJ1-5; 8 bases match TRBD1. The CDR3 length is 13 residues. V lost 3 bases, J lost 6 bases, and 4 bases stayed unmatched. Germline V gives CDR1 DFQATT, CDR2 SNEGSKA (reference sequence). The CDR3 reads CSASRGLGQPQHF. The CDR3 nucleotides are TGCAGTGCTAGCAGGGGGCTTGGTCAGCCCCAGCATTTT.

The chain recombines TRBV7-9 with TRBJ1-1; no definite D call. V lost 5 bases and J lost 1, with 8 bases in between. This CDR3 has 13 amino acids. Looked up from germline, CDR1 is SEHNR and CDR2 is FQNEAQ (reference sequence). CDR3: CASSALTNTEAFF. CDR3 coding DNA: TGTGCCAGCAGCGCCCTCACGAACACTGAAGCTTTCTTT.

This chain uses TRBV12-3 or TRBV12-4 with TRBJ1-6, with 7 bases identical to TRBD1. The CDR3 is 14 residues long. Trimming removed 7 bases from V and 10 bases from J; junction bases left unmatched: 10. The CDR3 protein is CASTLGYRGSPLHF. CDR3 DNA: TGTGCCAGCACCCTTGGGTACAGGGGATCACCCCTCCACTTT.

This clonotype appeared many times. At one end, the junction sequence differs from germline, possibly due to a read error. The rearrangement joins TRBV12-3 or TRBV12-4 to TRBJ1-2, with 9 bases aligning to TRBD1. The CDR3 is 13 amino acids. CDR3 protein: CASSLTGTGFSEF. DNA of the CDR3: TGTGCCAGCAGCCTTACCGGGACAGGGTTCTCGGAGTTC.

This sequence joins TRBV11-2 and TRBJ2-7; no definite D call. Trimming took 5 bases from V and 7 from J, leaving 15 bases between them. Germline assignment: CDR1 SGHAT and CDR2 FQNNGV. The CDR3 covers 13 residues. CDR3: CASSRPAAPEQYF. In nucleotides, the CDR3 is TGTGCCAGCAGCCGACCCGCGGCTCCAGAGCAGTACTTC.

This chain connects TRBV5-1 to TRBJ2-7; D uncertain. Germline CDR1 and CDR2: SGHRS and YFSETQ. The CDR3 extends over 11 amino acids. The ends were cut back, 4 bases at V and 7 bases at J, with 9 bases in the middle. In nucleotides, the CDR3 is TGCGCCAGCAGCCCGGAGAATGAGCAGTACTTC. Protein: CASSPENEQYF.

This clonotype appeared many times. J is TRBJ1-1 and V is TRBV30; a possible D gene is TRBD1 (5 bases). CDR3 length: 14 amino acids. Deletions cut 3 bases from V and 5 bases from J, with 16 bases between. Per the germline V gene, CDR1 is GTSNPN and CDR2 is SVGIG (reference sequence). CDR3 sequence reads: CAWRSGVRGTEAFF. CDR3 coding DNA: TGTGCCTGGAGAAGCGGGGTTAGGGGAACTGAAGCTTTCTTT.

Many counts were recorded for this clonotype. The chain employs TRBV28 and TRBJ1-2, with 9 nucleotides matching TRBD1. With V trimmed by 5 bases and J by 4 bases, 11 bases remained unmatched. Germline assignment: CDR1 MDHEN and CDR2 SYDVKM. The CDR3 runs to 16 residues. This CDR3 is CASSNITTGGVYGYTF. The CDR3 DNA reads as TGTGCCAGCAGTAACATTACTACAGGGGGCGTCTATGGCTACACCTTC.

There are many counts of this clonotype. J is TRBJ2-5 and V is TRBV24-1; D not certain. The germline gives CDR1 KGHDR, CDR2 SFDVKD. V was cut by 1 base and J by 5 bases, with 16 bases left in between. The CDR3 has 16 amino acids. The chain's CDR3 is CATSDFGPTGWETQYF. Here the CDR3 DNA reads TGTGCCACCAGTGATTTTGGCCCAACGGGTTGGGAGACCCAGTACTTC.

The V gene is TRBV12-3 or TRBV12-4, the J gene TRBJ2-7, with TRBD1 identical over 9 bases. V lost 6 bases to trimming and J lost 2 bases; unmatched junction nucleotides: 11. The CDR3 is 16 residues long. The DNA of the CDR3 is TGTGCCAGCAGGCTTGACGGGACAGGGAAGGCCTACGAGCAGTACTTC. This codes for CASRLDGTGKAYEQYF.